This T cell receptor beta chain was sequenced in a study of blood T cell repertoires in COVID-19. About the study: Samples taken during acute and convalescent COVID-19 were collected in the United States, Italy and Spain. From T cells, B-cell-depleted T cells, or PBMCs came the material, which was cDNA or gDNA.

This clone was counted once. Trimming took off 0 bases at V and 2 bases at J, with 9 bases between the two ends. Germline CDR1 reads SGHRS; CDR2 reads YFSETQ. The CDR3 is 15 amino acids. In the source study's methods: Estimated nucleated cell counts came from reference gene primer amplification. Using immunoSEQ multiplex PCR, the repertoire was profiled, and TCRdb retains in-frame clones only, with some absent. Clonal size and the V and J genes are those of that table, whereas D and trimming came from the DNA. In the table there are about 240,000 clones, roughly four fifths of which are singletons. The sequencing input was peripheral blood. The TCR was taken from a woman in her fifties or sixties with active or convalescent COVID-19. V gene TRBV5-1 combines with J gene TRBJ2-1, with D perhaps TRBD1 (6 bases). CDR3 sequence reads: CASSLGDTAYNEQFF. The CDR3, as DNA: TGCGCCAGCAGCTTGGGGGACACGGCCTACAATGAGCAGTTCTTC.